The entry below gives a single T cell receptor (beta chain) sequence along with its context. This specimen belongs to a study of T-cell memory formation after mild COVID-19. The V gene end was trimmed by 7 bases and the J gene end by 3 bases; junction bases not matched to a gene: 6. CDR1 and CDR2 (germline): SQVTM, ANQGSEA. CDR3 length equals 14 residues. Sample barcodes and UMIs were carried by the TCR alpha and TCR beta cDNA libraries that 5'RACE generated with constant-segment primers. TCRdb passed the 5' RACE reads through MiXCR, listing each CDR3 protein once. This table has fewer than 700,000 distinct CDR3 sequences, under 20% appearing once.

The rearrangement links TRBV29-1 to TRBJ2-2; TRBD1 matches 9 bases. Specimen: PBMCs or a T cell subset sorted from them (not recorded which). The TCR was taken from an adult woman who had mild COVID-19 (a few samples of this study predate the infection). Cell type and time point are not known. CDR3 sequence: CSAAGTGYTGELFF. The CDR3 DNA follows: TGCAGCGCAGCCGGGACAGGGTACACCGGGGAGCTGTTTTTT.